This is a list of T cell receptor beta chains from one sample in a study of OX40 agonist ivuxolimab in advanced cancers. Sequencing was performed with immunoSEQ multiplex PCR; in TCRdb, only in-frame clones are kept and a portion is missing. Here the sample spans tens of thousands of clones, 77% being singletons. Sequenced material: CD4+ or CD8+ T cells sorted from blood, taken in a trial of the OX40 agonist ivuxolimab. The receptors stem from an adult with an advanced solid tumor such as melanoma, head and neck, liver or kidney cancer. The CDR3 runs from the conserved cysteine through the conserved F or W. The order of the fields is clone size, J gene, V gene, D gene, CDR3 length, CDR3 DNA, CDR3 protein. A D gene is named only where the DNA matches it firmly. The size entry is marked missing in some rows and otherwise reads once, few, many or a size class.

abundance: -
j_gene: TRBJ1-1
v_gene: TRBV19
d_gene: -
len: 14
CDR3nt: TGTGCCAGTAGTATGCAGGGGAGGGACACTGAAGCTTTCTTT
CDR3aa: CASSMQGRDTEAFF

abundance: -
j_gene: TRBJ1-1
v_gene: TRBV7-3
d_gene: -
len: 14
CDR3nt: TGTGCCAGCAGCACCGCGGGGGGAAAAACTGAAGCTTTCTTT
CDR3aa: CASSTAGGKTEAFF

abundance: -
j_gene: TRBJ1-1
v_gene: TRBV6-1
d_gene: -
len: 11
CDR3nt: TGTGCCAGCAATCTGTATAGTGAAGCTTTCTTT
CDR3aa: CASNLYSEAFF

abundance: -
j_gene: TRBJ2-4
v_gene: TRBV2
d_gene: TRBD1
len: 13
CDR3nt: TGTGCCAATGGACAGGGGATTGGGGACATTCAGTACTTC
CDR3aa: CANGQGIGDIQYF

abundance: -
j_gene: TRBJ1-2
v_gene: TRBV30
d_gene: -
len: 14
CDR3nt: TGTGCCTGGAGTCCTTGGGTCCCGGGCGATGGCTACACCTTC
CDR3aa: CAWSPWVPGDGYTF

abundance: -
j_gene: TRBJ2-5
v_gene: TRBV18
d_gene: TRBD2
len: 16
CDR3nt: TGTGCCAGCTCACGGGCCGGGACTAATTTAGAAGAGACCCAGTACTTC
CDR3aa: CASSRAGTNLEETQYF

abundance: -
j_gene: TRBJ2-7
v_gene: TRBV6-6
d_gene: TRBD1
len: 16
CDR3nt: TGTGCCAGCAGTTTTTCTAGACAGGGGGCGGTCGGCGAGCAGTACTTC
CDR3aa: CASSFSRQGAVGEQYF

abundance: -
j_gene: TRBJ2-6
v_gene: TRBV4-1
d_gene: -
len: 18
CDR3nt: TGCGCCAGCAGCCAAGATCTGCAGGGATCGGTTGGGGCCAACGTCCTGACTTTC
CDR3aa: CASSQDLQGSVGANVLTF

abundance: -
j_gene: TRBJ2-2
v_gene: TRBV11-1
d_gene: TRBD1
len: 16
CDR3nt: TGTGCCAGCAGCTCAAGACAGGGAGTTTTGGCCGGGGAGCTGTTTTTT
CDR3aa: CASSSRQGVLAGELFF

abundance: -
j_gene: TRBJ1-1
v_gene: TRBV5-1
d_gene: -
len: 14
CDR3nt: TGCGCCAGCAGTACGGGGCTGTTGAACACTGAAGCTTTCTTT
CDR3aa: CASSTGLLNTEAFF

abundance: -
j_gene: TRBJ1-3
v_gene: TRBV9
d_gene: -
len: 14
CDR3nt: TGTGCCAGCAGCGTCGGGGGAACTGGAAACACCATATATTTT
CDR3aa: CASSVGGTGNTIYF

abundance: few
j_gene: TRBJ2-3
v_gene: TRBV7-9
d_gene: TRBD1
len: 14
CDR3nt: TGTGCCAGCAGCTCCGGGACAGGGACAGATACGCAGTATTTT
CDR3aa: CASSSGTGTDTQYF

abundance: -
j_gene: TRBJ2-1
v_gene: TRBV11-2
d_gene: -
len: 13
CDR3nt: TGTGCCAGCAGCTTAGCTTACGGGTATGAGCAGTTCTTC
CDR3aa: CASSLAYGYEQFF

abundance: -
j_gene: TRBJ1-1
v_gene: TRBV7-2
d_gene: TRBD1
len: 15
CDR3nt: TGTGCCAGCAGCCCGACACAGGGGTTCAACACTGAAGCTTTCTTT
CDR3aa: CASSPTQGFNTEAFF

abundance: -
j_gene: TRBJ1-2
v_gene: TRBV5-1
d_gene: -
len: 14
CDR3nt: TGCGCCAGCAGCAGTTCCGGGGGAGCCTATGGCTACACCTTC
CDR3aa: CASSSSGGAYGYTF

abundance: -
j_gene: TRBJ2-4
v_gene: TRBV7-2
d_gene: TRBD1
len: 15
CDR3nt: TGTGCCAGCAGCCCCCTGAGACAGGGTCGGAACATTCAGTACTTC
CDR3aa: CASSPLRQGRNIQYF

abundance: -
j_gene: TRBJ2-7
v_gene: TRBV7-3
d_gene: -
len: 13
CDR3nt: TGTGCCAGCAGCTCCACCAAGGGTCACGAGCAGTACTTC
CDR3aa: CASSSTKGHEQYF

abundance: -
j_gene: TRBJ2-3
v_gene: TRBV2
d_gene: -
len: 14
CDR3nt: TGTGCCAGCAGTGGCGGGATAGGCACAGATACGCAGTATTTT
CDR3aa: CASSGGIGTDTQYF

abundance: -
j_gene: TRBJ1-6
v_gene: TRBV7-2
d_gene: TRBD1
len: 15
CDR3nt: TGTGCCAGCAGCTTCAAGACAGGGCAAAATTCACCCCTCCACTTT
CDR3aa: CASSFKTGQNSPLHF

abundance: many
j_gene: TRBJ1-1
v_gene: TRBV30
d_gene: -
len: 11
CDR3nt: TGTGCCTGGAGTAATAGGGCTGAAGCTTTCTTT
CDR3aa: CAWSNRAEAFF

abundance: -
j_gene: TRBJ2-1
v_gene: TRBV6-5
d_gene: TRBD2
len: 14
CDR3nt: TGTGCCAGCAGTTTAAGTGCGGGGGGGTTTGAGCAGTTCTTC
CDR3aa: CASSLSAGGFEQFF

abundance: -
j_gene: TRBJ1-1
v_gene: TRBV7-2
d_gene: -
len: 15
CDR3nt: TGTGCCAGCAGCCCGGCGACAGGCGTGAACACTGAAGCTTTCTTT
CDR3aa: CASSPATGVNTEAFF

abundance: -
j_gene: TRBJ2-5
v_gene: TRBV2
d_gene: -
len: 11
CDR3nt: TGTGCGGGGGGTCGAGACGAGATCCAGTACTTC
CDR3aa: CAGGRDEIQYF

abundance: -
j_gene: TRBJ2-1
v_gene: TRBV2
d_gene: -
len: 11
CDR3nt: TGTGCCAGCAGTGTTGTAAATGAGCAGTTCTTC
CDR3aa: CASSVVNEQFF

abundance: few
j_gene: TRBJ1-1
v_gene: TRBV6-5
d_gene: TRBD1
len: 15
CDR3nt: TGTGCCAGCTCCAGGGGGCGCGGGTATAACACTGAAGCTTTCTTT
CDR3aa: CASSRGRGYNTEAFF

abundance: -
j_gene: TRBJ1-5
v_gene: TRBV27
d_gene: TRBD1
len: 14
CDR3nt: TGTGCCAGCAGTTTTGACAGGGGGAAACAGCCCCAGCATTTT
CDR3aa: CASSFDRGKQPQHF

abundance: once
j_gene: TRBJ1-1
v_gene: TRBV7-2
d_gene: -
len: 13
CDR3nt: TGTGCCAGCAGTAGGACAGCGAACACTGAAGCTTTCTTT
CDR3aa: CASSRTANTEAFF

abundance: -
j_gene: TRBJ1-5
v_gene: TRBV7-9
d_gene: -
len: 12
CDR3nt: TGTGCCAGCAGCTTTAGCGGGGAGGCCCAGCATTTT
CDR3aa: CASSFSGEAQHF

abundance: -
j_gene: TRBJ1-4
v_gene: TRBV18
d_gene: -
len: 12
CDR3nt: TGTGCCAGCTCTCTCGCTAATGAAAAACTGTTTTTT
CDR3aa: CASSLANEKLFF

abundance: once
j_gene: TRBJ1-2
v_gene: TRBV19
d_gene: -
len: 17
CDR3nt: TGTGCCAGTAGTATGGATTTCAGCCTCCTTATGGGGTATGGCTACACCTTC
CDR3aa: CASSMDFSLLMGYGYTF

abundance: -
j_gene: TRBJ1-2
v_gene: TRBV6-5
d_gene: -
len: 13
CDR3nt: TGTGCCAGCAGTTACTCGTCCGGTGGAGGCTACACCTTC
CDR3aa: CASSYSSGGGYTF

abundance: -
j_gene: TRBJ2-5
v_gene: TRBV18
d_gene: -
len: 15
CDR3nt: TGTGCCAGCTCACCACCGTTAACACCCCAAGAGACCCAGTACTTC
CDR3aa: CASSPPLTPQETQYF

abundance: -
j_gene: TRBJ1-5
v_gene: TRBV19
d_gene: -
len: 14
CDR3nt: TGTGCCACCCGGGACACACGAAACTACGAGCCCCAGCATTTT
CDR3aa: CATRDTRNYEPQHF

abundance: -
j_gene: TRBJ2-2
v_gene: TRBV4-2
d_gene: -
len: 15
CDR3nt: TGTGCCAGCAGCCAAGGGACATTGAACACCGGGGAGCTGTTTTTT
CDR3aa: CASSQGTLNTGELFF

abundance: -
j_gene: TRBJ2-7
v_gene: TRBV13
d_gene: TRBD2
len: 19
CDR3nt: TGTGCCCCCAGCTCATTCATACCGGGACTAGCGGGGGGGCTTGGGGAGCAGTACTTC
CDR3aa: CAPSSFIPGLAGGLGEQYF

abundance: -
j_gene: TRBJ1-2
v_gene: TRBV4-2
d_gene: TRBD1
len: 17
CDR3nt: TGTGCCAGCACCCAAACCGGACAGGGGGCGGATAACTATGGCTACACCTTC
CDR3aa: CASTQTGQGADNYGYTF

abundance: few
j_gene: TRBJ1-1
v_gene: TRBV11-1
d_gene: -
len: 16
CDR3nt: TGTGCCAGCAGCTTAAGGCAGGACAGCCGTTACACTGAAGCTTTCTTT
CDR3aa: CASSLRQDSRYTEAFF

abundance: -
j_gene: TRBJ2-2
v_gene: TRBV6-5
d_gene: -
len: 13
CDR3nt: TGTGCCACCTTCAGGGTGAACACCGGGGAGCTGTTTTTT
CDR3aa: CATFRVNTGELFF

abundance: -
j_gene: TRBJ2-1
v_gene: TRBV2
d_gene: TRBD2
len: 15
CDR3nt: TGTGCCAGCAGTGCCGGACTAGCAAGAGACAATGAGCAGTTCTTC
CDR3aa: CASSAGLARDNEQFF

abundance: large
j_gene: TRBJ2-7
v_gene: TRBV5-8
d_gene: -
len: 15
CDR3nt: TGTGCCAGCAGCCTCCGGGACCTAAATCGATACGAGCAGTACTTC
CDR3aa: CASSLRDLNRYEQYF

abundance: -
j_gene: TRBJ1-2
v_gene: TRBV11-2
d_gene: -
len: 15
CDR3nt: TGTGCCAGCAGCTTAGAGGGGACTATTGTGTATGGCTACACCTTC
CDR3aa: CASSLEGTIVYGYTF

abundance: -
j_gene: TRBJ1-3
v_gene: TRBV7-6
d_gene: -
len: 15
CDR3nt: TGTGCCAGCAGCCCTTTGGCAGGTTACGGAAACACCATATATTTT
CDR3aa: CASSPLAGYGNTIYF

abundance: few
j_gene: TRBJ2-7
v_gene: TRBV19
d_gene: TRBD1
len: 16
CDR3nt: TGTGCCAGTAGTATATTCCCAGGGACAGGGCAGGACGAGCAGTACTTC
CDR3aa: CASSIFPGTGQDEQYF

abundance: few
j_gene: TRBJ2-7
v_gene: TRBV11-2
d_gene: TRBD1
len: 14
CDR3nt: TGTGCCAGCAGCTTAGGGACAGGGCTACACGAGCAGTACTTC
CDR3aa: CASSLGTGLHEQYF

abundance: -
j_gene: TRBJ1-1
v_gene: TRBV19
d_gene: TRBD1
len: 15
CDR3nt: TGTGCCACAATAAAGACTCGGACAGGGAGGGCGGAAGCTTTCTTT
CDR3aa: CATIKTRTGRAEAFF

abundance: -
j_gene: TRBJ2-7
v_gene: TRBV28
d_gene: -
len: 15
CDR3nt: TGTGCCAGCAGTTCTGAGGGACTTGTCTACTACGAGCAGTACTTC
CDR3aa: CASSSEGLVYYEQYF

abundance: few
j_gene: TRBJ2-1
v_gene: TRBV28
d_gene: -
len: 12
CDR3nt: TGTGCCAGCAGTTTACCGGGGGCCAAGCAGTTCTTC
CDR3aa: CASSLPGAKQFF

abundance: -
j_gene: TRBJ2-5
v_gene: TRBV19
d_gene: -
len: 15
CDR3nt: TGTGCCAGCCTGCCCAGGGGGGGGCATCGGGAGACCCAGTACTTC
CDR3aa: CASLPRGGHRETQYF

abundance: -
j_gene: TRBJ1-4
v_gene: TRBV6-1
d_gene: -
len: 15
CDR3nt: TGTGCCAGCAGGGGCCAGGGACTCCTTAATGAAAAACTGTTTTTT
CDR3aa: CASRGQGLLNEKLFF

abundance: -
j_gene: TRBJ2-7
v_gene: TRBV19
d_gene: -
len: 13
CDR3nt: TGTGCCAGTAGTATAAACGGACCCTACGAGCAGTACTTC
CDR3aa: CASSINGPYEQYF

abundance: -
j_gene: TRBJ2-3
v_gene: TRBV28
d_gene: -
len: 13
CDR3nt: TGTGCCAGCAGTCCCTCTAGCACAGATACGCAGTATTTT
CDR3aa: CASSPSSTDTQYF

abundance: -
j_gene: TRBJ2-2
v_gene: TRBV10-1
d_gene: -
len: 10
CDR3nt: TGCGCCAGCATGACCGGGGAGCTGTTTTTT
CDR3aa: CASMTGELFF

abundance: once
j_gene: TRBJ2-1
v_gene: TRBV5-1
d_gene: -
len: 14
CDR3nt: TGCGCCAGCAGCCCTCCCGGGACCAACAATGAGCAGTTCTTC
CDR3aa: CASSPPGTNNEQFF

abundance: -
j_gene: TRBJ2-7
v_gene: TRBV21-1
d_gene: -
len: 20
CDR3nt: TGTGCCAGCAGCAGAAGTAAGGGGGACAGGGGTGTCGGAACTGACTACGAGCAGTACTTC
CDR3aa: CASSRSKGDRGVGTDYEQYF

abundance: -
j_gene: TRBJ2-4
v_gene: TRBV29-1
d_gene: TRBD2
len: 18
CDR3nt: TGCAGCGTTGAAAAAGGACTAGCGGGGGGCGGGGGCAAAAACATTCAGTACTTC
CDR3aa: CSVEKGLAGGGGKNIQYF